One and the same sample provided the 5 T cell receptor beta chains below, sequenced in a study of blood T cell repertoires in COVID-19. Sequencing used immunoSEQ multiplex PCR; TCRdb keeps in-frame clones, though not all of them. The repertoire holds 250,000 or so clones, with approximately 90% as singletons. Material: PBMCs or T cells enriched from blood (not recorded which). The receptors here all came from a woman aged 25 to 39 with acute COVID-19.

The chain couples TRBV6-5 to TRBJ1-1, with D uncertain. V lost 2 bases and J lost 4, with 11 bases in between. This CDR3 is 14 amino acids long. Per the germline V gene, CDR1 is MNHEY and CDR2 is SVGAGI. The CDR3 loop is CASSYRGSSTEAFF. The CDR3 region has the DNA TGTGCCAGCAGTTACCGCGGCAGCTCCACTGAAGCTTTCTTT.

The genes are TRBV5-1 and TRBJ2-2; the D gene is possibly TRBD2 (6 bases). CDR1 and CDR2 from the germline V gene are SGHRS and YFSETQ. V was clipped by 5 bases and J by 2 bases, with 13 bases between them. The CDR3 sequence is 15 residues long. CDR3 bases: TGCGCCAGCAGACCTGGAGGGGTTAACACCGGGGAGCTGTTTTTT. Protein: CASRPGGVNTGELFF.

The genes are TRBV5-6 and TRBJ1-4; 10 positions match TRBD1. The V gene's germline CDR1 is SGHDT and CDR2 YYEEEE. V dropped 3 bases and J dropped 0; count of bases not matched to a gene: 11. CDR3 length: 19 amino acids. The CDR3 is CASSSWTGGEVATNEKLFF. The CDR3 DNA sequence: TGTGCCAGCAGCTCGTGGACAGGGGGAGAGGTCGCAACTAATGAAAAACTGTTTTTT.

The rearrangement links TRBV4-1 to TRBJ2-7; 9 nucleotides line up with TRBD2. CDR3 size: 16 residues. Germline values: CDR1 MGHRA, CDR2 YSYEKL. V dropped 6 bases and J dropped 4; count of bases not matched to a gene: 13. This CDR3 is CASSPEMTSGAYEQYF. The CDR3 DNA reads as TGCGCCAGCAGTCCTGAGATGACTAGCGGAGCTTACGAGCAGTACTTC.

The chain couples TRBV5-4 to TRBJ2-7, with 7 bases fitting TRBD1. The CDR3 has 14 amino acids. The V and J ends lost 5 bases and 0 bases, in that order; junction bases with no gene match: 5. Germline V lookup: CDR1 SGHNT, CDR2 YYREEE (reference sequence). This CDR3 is CASSWDSSSYEQYF. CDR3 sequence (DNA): TGTGCCAGCAGTTGGGACAGCAGCTCCTACGAGCAGTACTTC.